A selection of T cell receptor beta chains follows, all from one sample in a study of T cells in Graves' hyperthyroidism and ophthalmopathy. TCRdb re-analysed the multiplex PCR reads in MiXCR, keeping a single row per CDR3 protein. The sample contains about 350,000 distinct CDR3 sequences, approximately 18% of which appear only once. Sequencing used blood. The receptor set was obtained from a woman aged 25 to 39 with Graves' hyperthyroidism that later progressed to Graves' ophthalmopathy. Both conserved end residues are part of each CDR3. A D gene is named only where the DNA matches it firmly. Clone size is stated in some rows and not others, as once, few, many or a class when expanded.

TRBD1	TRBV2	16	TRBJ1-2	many	TGTGCCAGCAGTCCCGGACAGGGTAGAGACGACTATGGCTACACCTTC	CASSPGQGRDDYGYTF
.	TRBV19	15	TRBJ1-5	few	TGTGCCAGTAGCTACCGGGGCGTTAACAGGGAGCCCCAGCATTTT	CASSYRGVNREPQHF
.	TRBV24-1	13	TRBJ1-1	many	TGTGCCACCAGTGACTCGCGTATCCCCGAAGCTTTCTTT	CATSDSRIPEAFF
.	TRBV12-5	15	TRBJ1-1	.	TGTGCTAGTGGTTTGTCATCAGGGTGGGGCACTGAAGCTTTCTTT	CASGLSSGWGTEAFF
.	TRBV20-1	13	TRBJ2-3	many	TGCAGTGCTCCCCTAGTGAACACAGATACGCAGTATTTT	CSAPLVNTDTQYF
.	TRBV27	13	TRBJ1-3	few	TGTGCCAGCAGTTTCGTAGGGGGAAACACCATATATTTT	CASSFVGGNTIYF
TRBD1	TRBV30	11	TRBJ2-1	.	TGTGCCAGGGGGCTATTCAATGAGCAGTTCTTC	CARGLFNEQFF
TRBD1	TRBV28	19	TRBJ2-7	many	TGTGCCAGCACCGAACAGGGGACGCTTCAACCCTGGGTTCTAAACGAGCAGTACTTC	CASTEQGTLQPWVLNEQYF
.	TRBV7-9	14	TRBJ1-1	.	TGTGCCAGCAGCCTTGAAACAGGGCACACTGAAGCTTTCTTT	CASSLETGHTEAFF
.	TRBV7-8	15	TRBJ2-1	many	TGTGCCAGCAGCTTATTGGCGGTTCCTACCCATGAGCAGTTCTTC	CASSLLAVPTHEQFF
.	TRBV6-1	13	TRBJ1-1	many	TGTGCCAGCTGTCCGGGGGGAGACACTGAAGCTTTCTTT	CASCPGGDTEAFF
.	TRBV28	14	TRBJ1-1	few	TGTGCCAGCAGTTTATGGGGGGCCGACACTGAAGCTTTCTTT	CASSLWGADTEAFF
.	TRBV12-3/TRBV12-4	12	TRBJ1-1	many	TGTGCCAGCAGTTTAAAGAAGACAGAAGCTTTCTTT	CASSLKKTEAFF
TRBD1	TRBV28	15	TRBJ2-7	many	TGTGCCAGCAGTCATCCATTGGGACAGAGCTACGAGCAGTACTTC	CASSHPLGQSYEQYF
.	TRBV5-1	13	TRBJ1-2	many	TGCGCCAGCAGCTTGGAGGAGTATGGGGGCTACACCTTC	CASSLEEYGGYTF
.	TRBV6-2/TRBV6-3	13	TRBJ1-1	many	TGTGCCAGCAGGTACAGGATGAACACTGAAGCTTTCTTT	CASRYRMNTEAFF
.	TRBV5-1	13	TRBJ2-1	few	TGCGCCAGCAGCTTGGCTCCGAGGGAGGAGCAGTTCTTC	CASSLAPREEQFF
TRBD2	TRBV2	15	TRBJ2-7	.	TGTGCCAGCAGTGAATTTGCGGGAGGCCCCTACGAGCAGTACTTC	CASSEFAGGPYEQYF
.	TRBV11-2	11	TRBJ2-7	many	TGTGCCAGCAGCCCCGCCGACGAGCAGTACTTC	CASSPADEQYF
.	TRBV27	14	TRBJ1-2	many	TGTGCCAGCAGTTCTAATCCGGGACATTATGGCTACACCTTC	CASSSNPGHYGYTF
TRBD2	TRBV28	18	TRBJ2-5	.	TGTGCCAGCAGTTTATCTCTATCGGCTAGCGGGAGTGTTGAGACCCAGTACTTC	CASSLSLSASGSVETQYF
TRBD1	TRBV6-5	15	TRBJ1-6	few	TGTGCCAGCAGTAGATCGACAGGGGATAATTCACCCCTCCACTTT	CASSRSTGDNSPLHF
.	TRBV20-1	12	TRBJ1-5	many	TGCAGTGCGCAACAGGCTAATCAGCCCCAGCATTTT	CSAQQANQPQHF
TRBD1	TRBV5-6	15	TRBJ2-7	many	TGTGCCAGCAGCTACACCGGGACAGTCTCCTACGAGCAGTACTTC	CASSYTGTVSYEQYF
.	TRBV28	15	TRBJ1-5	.	TGTGCCAGCAGTTTAAGGGGGTCAGGGGATCAGCCCCAGCATTTT	CASSLRGSGDQPQHF
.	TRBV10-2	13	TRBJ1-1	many	TGCGCCAGCAGTGATTTGGCTGGGACTGAAGCTTTCTTT	CASSDLAGTEAFF
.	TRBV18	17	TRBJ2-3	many	TGTGCCAGCTCACCGTTGGGACAAAGGGGAGACACAGATACGCAGTATTTT	CASSPLGQRGDTDTQYF
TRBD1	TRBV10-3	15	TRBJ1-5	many	TGTGCCATCAGTTCCGGACAGGGTCGGAGTCAGCCCCAGCATTTT	CAISSGQGRSQPQHF
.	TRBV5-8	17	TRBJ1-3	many	TGTGCCAGCAGCCCCATGTCACAGGGTAACTCTGGAAACACCATATATTTT	CASSPMSQGNSGNTIYF
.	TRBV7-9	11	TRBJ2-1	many	TGTGCCAGCGGGCCGGGGGATGAGCAGTTCTTC	CASGPGDEQFF
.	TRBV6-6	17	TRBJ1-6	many	TGTGCCAGCAGTTACTCCGGCGTCAGAAACTATAATTCACCCCTCCACTTT	CASSYSGVRNYNSPLHF
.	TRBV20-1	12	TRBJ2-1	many	TGCAGTGCGCTCAGCTCCTACAATGAGCAGTTCTTC	CSALSSYNEQFF
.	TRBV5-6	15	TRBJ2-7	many	TGTGCCAGCAGCTTGGTTGCTGGCAACACCTACGAGCAGTACTTC	CASSLVAGNTYEQYF
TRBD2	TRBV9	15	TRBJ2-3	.	TGTGCCAGCAGCACCGGGACTAGTGTGACAGATACGCAGTATTTT	CASSTGTSVTDTQYF
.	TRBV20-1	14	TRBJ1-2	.	TGCAGTGCTAGAGATTCGTGGAGAGACTATGGCTACACCTTC	CSARDSWRDYGYTF
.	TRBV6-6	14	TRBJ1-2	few	TGTGCCAGCAGTTACGAACAAGGGTATGATGGCTACACCTTC	CASSYEQGYDGYTF
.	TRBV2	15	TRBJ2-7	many	TGTGCCAGCAGTGGGACATCAAGAAGCTCCTACGAGCAGTACTTC	CASSGTSRSSYEQYF
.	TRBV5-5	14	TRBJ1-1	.	TGTGCCAGCAGCTTGTCCGGGACAAGCACAGAAGCTTTCTTT	CASSLSGTSTEAFF
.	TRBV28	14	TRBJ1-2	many	TGTGCCAGCAGTTTAGCAGGAATGTGGAATGGCTACACCTTC	CASSLAGMWNGYTF
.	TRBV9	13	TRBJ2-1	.	TGTGCCAGCAGCACTAGTGGAGGTCGTGAGCAGTTCTTC	CASSTSGGREQFF
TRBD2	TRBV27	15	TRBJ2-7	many	TGTGCCAGCAGTCCCCTAGCGGGAGCGACCTACGAGCAGTACTTC	CASSPLAGATYEQYF
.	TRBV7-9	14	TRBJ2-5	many	TGTGCCAGCAGCCCTGTCAGGGTCCAAGAGACCCAGTACTTC	CASSPVRVQETQYF
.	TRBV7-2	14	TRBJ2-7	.	TGTGCCAGCAGCTTAGTTGAGGGGGCGGGGGAGCAGTACTTC	CASSLVEGAGEQYF
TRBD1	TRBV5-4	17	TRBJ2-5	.	TGTGCCAGCAGCTTGGAACCCGTCGAGGGGGCTGGCGAGACCCAGTACTTC	CASSLEPVEGAGETQYF
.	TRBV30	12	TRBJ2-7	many	TGTGCCTGGAGTCAGGTTTCCTACGAGCAGTACTTC	CAWSQVSYEQYF
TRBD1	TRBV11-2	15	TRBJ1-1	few	TGTGCCAGCAGCTCCCCGGACAGGATGGGCACTGAAGCTTTCTTT	CASSSPDRMGTEAFF
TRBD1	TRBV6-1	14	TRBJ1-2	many	TGTGCCAGCAGTTTAGGACAGGGACCTTATGGCTACACCTTC	CASSLGQGPYGYTF
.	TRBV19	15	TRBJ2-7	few	TGTGCCAGTAGCCCCTCTAGCGAGTCTTCCTACGAGCAGTACTTC	CASSPSSESSYEQYF
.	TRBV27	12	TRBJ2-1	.	TGTGCCAGCAGTTCCATTTCAAATGAGCAGTTCTTC	CASSSISNEQFF